This entry describes one T cell receptor beta chain. The sample comes from a study of blood T cells in healthy people across ages. This CDR3 has 15 residues. Germline values: CDR1 SGDLS, CDR2 YYNGEE. Then a second PCR, running roughly 7 to 11 cycles, was carried out with a sample-barcoded 5' primer and a J-beta primer mix. TCRdb re-analysed the 5' RACE reads in MiXCR, keeping a single row per CDR3 protein. The sample has roughly 2 million distinct CDR3 sequences, roughly 49% seen once; the top ten hold less than 2.5%. This receptor was obtained from a woman aged 40 to 50 in good health. Sequenced: blood. The chain uses TRBV9 and TRBJ2-4; weak D call: TRBD1 (5 bases). The DNA end lines up better with TRBJ2-7; the J call may be wrong. As DNA, the CDR3 is TGTGCCAGCAGCGTAGATGGGGCTCTGACCTACGAGCAGTACTTC. As protein: CASSVDGALTYEQYF.